This entry concerns a single T cell receptor (beta chain). Per the original data handling: Estimated nucleated cell counts came from reference gene primer amplification. Profiled with immunoSEQ multiplex PCR; TCRdb holds only in-frame clones, not every one. V and J calls and clone size come straight from that table; D and trimming were deduced from the DNA. The data show 80,000 to 100,000 clones, about nine tenths seen once. The germline V gene has CDR1 LNHDA and CDR2 SQIVND (reference sequence). With V trimmed by 3 bases and J by 5 bases, 11 bases remained unmatched. This CDR3 contains 17 residues. These data come from a study of blood T cell repertoires in COVID-19.

The TCR was taken from a man between 60 and 70 years old with acute or convalescent COVID-19. The sample taken for sequencing was peripheral blood. The rearrangement uses TRBV19 and TRBJ1-1; TRBD1 matches at 11 bases. CDR3 region: CASSMYYGQGAGTEAFF. In DNA, the CDR3 is TGTGCCAGTAGTATGTACTACGGACAGGGGGCCGGAACTGAAGCTTTCTTT.